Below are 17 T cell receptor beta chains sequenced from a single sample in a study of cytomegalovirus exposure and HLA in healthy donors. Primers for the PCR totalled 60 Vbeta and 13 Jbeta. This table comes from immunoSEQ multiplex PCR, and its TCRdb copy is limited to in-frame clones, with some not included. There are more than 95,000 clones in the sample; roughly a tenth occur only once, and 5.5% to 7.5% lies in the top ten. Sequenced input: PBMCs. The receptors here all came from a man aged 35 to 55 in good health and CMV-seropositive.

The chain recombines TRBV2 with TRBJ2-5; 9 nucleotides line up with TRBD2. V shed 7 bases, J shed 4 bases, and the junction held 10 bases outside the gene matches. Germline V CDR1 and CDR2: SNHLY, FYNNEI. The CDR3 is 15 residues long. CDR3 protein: CASTQGLAYTETQYF. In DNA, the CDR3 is TGTGCCAGCACCCAGGGACTAGCCTACACAGAGACCCAGTACTTC.

CDR3 protein: CSTDNTQYF. The CDR3 nucleotides are TGCAGCACAGATAATACGCAGTATTTT. This chain joins TRBV29-1 and TRBJ2-3; no firm D call. V was cut by 8 bases and J by 7 bases, with 7 bases left in between. This CDR3 comprises 9 residues. The germline V gene has CDR1 SQVTM and CDR2 ANQGSEA.

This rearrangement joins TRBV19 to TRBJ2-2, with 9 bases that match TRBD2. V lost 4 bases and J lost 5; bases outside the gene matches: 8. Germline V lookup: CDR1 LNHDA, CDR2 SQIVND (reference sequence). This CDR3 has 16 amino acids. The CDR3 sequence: CASSTFSGRTTGELFF. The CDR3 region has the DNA TGTGCCAGTAGTACCTTTAGCGGGAGAACGACCGGGGAGCTGTTTTTT. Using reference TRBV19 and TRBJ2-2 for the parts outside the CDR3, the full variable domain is DGGITQSPKYLFRKEGQNVTLSCEQNLNHDAMYWYRQDPGQGLRLIYYSQIVNDFQKGDIAEGYSVSREKKESFPLTVTSAQKNPTAFYLCASSTFSGRTTGELFFGEGSRLTVL.

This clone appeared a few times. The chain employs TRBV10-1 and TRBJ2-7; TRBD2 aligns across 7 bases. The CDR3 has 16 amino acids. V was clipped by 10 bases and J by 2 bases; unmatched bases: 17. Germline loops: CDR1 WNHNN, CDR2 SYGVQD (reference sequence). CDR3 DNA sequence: TGCGCCAACATTTTGGATTCTAGCGGCACCCCCTACGAGCAGTACTTC. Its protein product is CANILDSSGTPYEQYF.

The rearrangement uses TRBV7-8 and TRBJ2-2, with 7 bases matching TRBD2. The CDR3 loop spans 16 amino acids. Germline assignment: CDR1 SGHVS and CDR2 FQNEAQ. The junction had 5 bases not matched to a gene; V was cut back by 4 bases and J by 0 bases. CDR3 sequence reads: CASSSQRDANTGELFF. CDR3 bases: TGTGCCAGCAGCTCCCAGCGGGACGCGAACACCGGGGAGCTGTTTTTT.

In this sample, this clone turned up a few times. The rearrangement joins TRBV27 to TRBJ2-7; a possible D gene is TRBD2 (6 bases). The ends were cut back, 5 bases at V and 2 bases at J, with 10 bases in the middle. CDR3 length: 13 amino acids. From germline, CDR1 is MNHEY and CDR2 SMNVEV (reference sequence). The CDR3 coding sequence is TGTGCCAGCAGTCATGGAGGGGCCTACGAGCAGTACTTC. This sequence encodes CASSHGGAYEQYF.

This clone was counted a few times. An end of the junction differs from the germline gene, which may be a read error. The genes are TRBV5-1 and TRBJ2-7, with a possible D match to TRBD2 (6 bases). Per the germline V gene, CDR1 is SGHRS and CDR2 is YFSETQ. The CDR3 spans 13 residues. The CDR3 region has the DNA TGCGTCAGCAGCTTACCGGGAGTCTACAAGCAGTACTTC. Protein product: CVSSLPGVYKQYF.

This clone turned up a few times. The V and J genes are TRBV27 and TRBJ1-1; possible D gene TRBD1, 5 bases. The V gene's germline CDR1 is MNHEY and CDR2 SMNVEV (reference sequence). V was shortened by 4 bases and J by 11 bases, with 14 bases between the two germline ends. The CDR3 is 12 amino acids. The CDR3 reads CASSSGSPVAFF. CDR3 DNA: TGTGCCAGCAGTTCAGGGTCTCCGGTCGCTTTCTTT.

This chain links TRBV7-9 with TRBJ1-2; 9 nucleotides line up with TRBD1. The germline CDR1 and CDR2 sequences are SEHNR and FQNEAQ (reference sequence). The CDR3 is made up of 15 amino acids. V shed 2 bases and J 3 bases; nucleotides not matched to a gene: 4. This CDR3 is CASSLTGGAHYGYTF. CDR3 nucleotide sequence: TGTGCCAGCAGCTTAACAGGGGGCGCCCACTATGGCTACACCTTC.

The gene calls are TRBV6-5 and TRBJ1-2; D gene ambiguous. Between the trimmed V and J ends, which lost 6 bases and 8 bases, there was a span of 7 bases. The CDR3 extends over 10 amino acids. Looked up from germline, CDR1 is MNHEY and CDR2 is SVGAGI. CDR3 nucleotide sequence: TGTGCCAGCAGACTCGGGGGCTACACCTTC. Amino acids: CASRLGGYTF.

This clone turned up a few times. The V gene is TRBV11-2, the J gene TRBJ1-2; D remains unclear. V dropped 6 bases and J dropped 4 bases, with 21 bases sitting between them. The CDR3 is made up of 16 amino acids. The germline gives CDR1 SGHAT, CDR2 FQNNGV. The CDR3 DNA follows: TGTGCCAGCAGTTCCCTTAGTGGTGCAGGAGGCTATGGCTACACCTTC. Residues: CASSSLSGAGGYGYTF.

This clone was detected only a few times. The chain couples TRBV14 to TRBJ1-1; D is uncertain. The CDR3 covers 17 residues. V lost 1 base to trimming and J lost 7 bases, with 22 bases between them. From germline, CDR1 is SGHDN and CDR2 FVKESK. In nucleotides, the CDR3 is TGTGCCAGCAGCCAAGGGAGAGGGTGGAGTGGCCGACATGAAGCTTTCTTT. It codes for CASSQGRGWSGRHEAFF.

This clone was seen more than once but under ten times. The CDR3 DNA sequence: TGTGCCAGCCACCTGCCCGCAGGGGGAAATCAGCCCCAGCATTTT. The encoded protein is CASHLPAGGNQPQHF. The chain combines TRBV28 with TRBJ1-5; 7 positions agree with TRBD1. The germline V gene encodes CDR1 MDHEN and CDR2 SYDVKM. V shed 8 bases and J 4 bases; nucleotides not matched to a gene: 11. The CDR3 length is 15 residues.

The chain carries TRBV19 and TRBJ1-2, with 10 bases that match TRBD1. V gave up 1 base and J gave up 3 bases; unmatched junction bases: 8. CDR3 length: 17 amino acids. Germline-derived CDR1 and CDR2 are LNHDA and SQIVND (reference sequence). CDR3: CASSIGQGARTYYGYTF. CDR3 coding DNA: TGTGCCAGTAGTATAGGACAGGGGGCGCGCACCTACTATGGCTACACCTTC.

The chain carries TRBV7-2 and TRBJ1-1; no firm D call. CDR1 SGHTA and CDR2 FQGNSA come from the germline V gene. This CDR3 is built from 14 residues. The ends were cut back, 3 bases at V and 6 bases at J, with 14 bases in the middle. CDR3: CASSFGGRGAEAFF. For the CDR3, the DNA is TGTGCCAGCAGCTTCGGAGGGCGGGGTGCTGAAGCTTTCTTT.

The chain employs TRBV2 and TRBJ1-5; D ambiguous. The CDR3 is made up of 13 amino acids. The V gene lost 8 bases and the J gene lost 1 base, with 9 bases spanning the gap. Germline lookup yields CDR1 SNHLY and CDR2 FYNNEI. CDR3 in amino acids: CASRVESNQPQHF. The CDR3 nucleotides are TGTGCCAGCCGGGTTGAGAGCAATCAGCCCCAGCATTTT.

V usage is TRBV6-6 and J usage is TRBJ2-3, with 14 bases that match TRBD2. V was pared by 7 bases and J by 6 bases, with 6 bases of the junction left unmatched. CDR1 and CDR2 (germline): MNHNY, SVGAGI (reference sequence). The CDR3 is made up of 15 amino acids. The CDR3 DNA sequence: TGTGCCAGCACACGACTAGCGGGAGGGCCGGATACGCAGTATTTT. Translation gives CASTRLAGGPDTQYF.